This T cell receptor beta chain was obtained from a study of vaccination effects on CD4 cells after COVID-19. The wider study: The participants, recipients of two vaccine doses, got either BNT162b2 or mRNA-1273.

Data came from immunoSEQ multiplex PCR; TCRdb stores just in-frame clones and leaves some out. The sample gives 40,000 to 50,000 clones, about 68% of which show up once; around 30% is in the top ten. CD4+ T cells specific for antigen were expanded with viral peptide pools by the ViraFEST assay before sequencing. CD4+ T cell isolation took place after approximately 11 days of culture. PCR confirmed that the person was infected with SARS-CoV-2 between March and December 2020. Some 2 million PBMC were placed in each well, which was supplemented with approximately 9.2 IU/ml IL-2 and about 10 ug/ml peptides. This clone was picked up a small number of times. No antigen is known for it. CDR1 and CDR2 (germline): LGHNA, YNFKEQ. This CDR3 is built from 11 residues. J gave up 10 bases and V 1 base, and 0 bases lay outside the gene matches.

The V and J genes are TRBV4-2 and TRBJ1-1; 7 bases agree with TRBD1. The sample consisted of CD4+ T cells from PBMCs cultured with a peptide pool, taken before COVID-19 vaccination. This clonotype was obtained from a human donor who had a prior SARS-CoV-2 infection. The CDR3 region has the DNA TGTGCCAGCAGCCAAGCAGGGGGAGCTTTCTTT. Amino acid sequence: CASSQAGGAFF.